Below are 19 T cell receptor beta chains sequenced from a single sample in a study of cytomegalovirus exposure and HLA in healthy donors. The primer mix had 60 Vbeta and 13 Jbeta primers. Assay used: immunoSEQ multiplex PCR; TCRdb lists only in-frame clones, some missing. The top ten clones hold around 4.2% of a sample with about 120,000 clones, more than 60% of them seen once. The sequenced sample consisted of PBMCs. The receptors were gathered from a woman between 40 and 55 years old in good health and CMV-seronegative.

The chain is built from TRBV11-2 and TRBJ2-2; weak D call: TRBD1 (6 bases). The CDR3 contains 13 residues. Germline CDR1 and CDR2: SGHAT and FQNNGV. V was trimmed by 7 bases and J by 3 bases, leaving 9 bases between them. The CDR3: CASNRQDTGELFF. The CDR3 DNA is TGTGCCAGCAACCGACAGGACACCGGGGAGCTGTTTTTT. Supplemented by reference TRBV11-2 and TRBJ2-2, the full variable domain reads EAGVAQSPRYKIIEKRQSVAFWCNPISGHATLYWYQQILGQGPKLLIQFQNNGVVDDSQLPKDRFSAERLKGVDSTLKIQPAKLEDSAVYLCASNRQDTGELFFGEGSRLTVL.

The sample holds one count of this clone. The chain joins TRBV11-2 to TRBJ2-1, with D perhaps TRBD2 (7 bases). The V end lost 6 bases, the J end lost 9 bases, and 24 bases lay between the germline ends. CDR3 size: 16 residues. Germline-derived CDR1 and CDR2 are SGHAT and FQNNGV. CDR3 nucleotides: TGTGCCAGCAGGGAAAAGGGGGAGGGCCGGGGGGCTGAGCAGTTCTTC. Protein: CASREKGEGRGAEQFF.

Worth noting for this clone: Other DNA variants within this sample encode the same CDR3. The chain's CDR3 is CASSFRDSLNEKLFF. The CDR3 DNA is TGTGCCAGCAGCTTCCGGGACAGCCTTAATGAAAAACTGTTTTTT. The chain combines TRBV9 with TRBJ1-4; 7 bases line up with TRBD1. CDR3 length: 15 amino acids. The germline V gene has CDR1 SGDLS and CDR2 YYNGEE. V shed 4 bases and J 4 bases; nucleotides not matched to a gene: 7.

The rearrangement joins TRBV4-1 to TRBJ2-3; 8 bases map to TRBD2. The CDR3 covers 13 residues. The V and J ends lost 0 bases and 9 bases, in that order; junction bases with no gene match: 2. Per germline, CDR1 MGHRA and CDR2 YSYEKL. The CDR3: CASSQDGGRTQYF. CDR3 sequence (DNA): TGCGCCAGCAGCCAAGATGGCGGGAGGACGCAGTATTTT.

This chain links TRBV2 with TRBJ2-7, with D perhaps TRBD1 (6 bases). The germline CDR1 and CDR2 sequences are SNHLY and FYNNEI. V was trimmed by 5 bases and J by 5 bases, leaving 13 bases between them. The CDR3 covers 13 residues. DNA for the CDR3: TGTGCCAGCAGTCGACAGGAAATGAACGAGCAGTACTTC. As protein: CASSRQEMNEQYF.

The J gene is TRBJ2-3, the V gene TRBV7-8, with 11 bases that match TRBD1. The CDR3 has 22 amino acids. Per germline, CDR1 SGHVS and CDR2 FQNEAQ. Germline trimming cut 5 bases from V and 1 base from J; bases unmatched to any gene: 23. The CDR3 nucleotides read TGTGCCAGCAGCCGAGAATTCCGGGACAGGGGGATCGTAGGTGTCGGCACAGATACGCAGTATTTT. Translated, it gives CASSREFRDRGIVGVGTDTQYF. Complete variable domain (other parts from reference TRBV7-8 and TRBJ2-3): GAGVSQSPRYKVAKRGQDVALRCDPISGHVSLFWYQQALGQGPEFLTYFQNEAQLDKSGLPSDRFFAERPEGSVSTLKIQRTQQEDSAVYLCASSREFRDRGIVGVGTDTQYFGPGTRLTVL.

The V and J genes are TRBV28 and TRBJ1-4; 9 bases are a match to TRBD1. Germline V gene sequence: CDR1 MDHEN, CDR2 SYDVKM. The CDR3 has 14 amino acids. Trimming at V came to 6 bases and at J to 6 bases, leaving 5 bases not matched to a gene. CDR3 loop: CASRSGTGYEKLFF. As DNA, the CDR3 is TGTGCCAGCAGATCCGGGACAGGGTATGAAAAACTGTTTTTT.

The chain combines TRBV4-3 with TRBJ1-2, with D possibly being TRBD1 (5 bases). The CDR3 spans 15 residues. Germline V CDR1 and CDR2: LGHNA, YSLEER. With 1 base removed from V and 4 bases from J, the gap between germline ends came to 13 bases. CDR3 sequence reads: CASSQVKGWGYGYTF. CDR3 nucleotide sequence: TGCGCCAGCAGCCAAGTCAAGGGGTGGGGCTATGGCTACACCTTC.

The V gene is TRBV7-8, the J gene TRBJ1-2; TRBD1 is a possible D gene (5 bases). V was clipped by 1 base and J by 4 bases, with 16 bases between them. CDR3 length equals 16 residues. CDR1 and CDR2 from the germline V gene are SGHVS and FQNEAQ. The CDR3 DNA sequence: TGTGCCAGCAGCTTAGGCCGCGGAAGGGGAACCTATGGCTACACCTTC. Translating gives CASSLGRGRGTYGYTF.

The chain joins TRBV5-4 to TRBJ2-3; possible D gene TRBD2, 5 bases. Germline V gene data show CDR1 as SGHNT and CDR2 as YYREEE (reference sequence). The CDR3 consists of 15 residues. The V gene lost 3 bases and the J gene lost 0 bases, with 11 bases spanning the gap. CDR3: CASSSTTVSTDTQYF. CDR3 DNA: TGTGCCAGCAGCTCGACTACTGTAAGCACAGATACGCAGTATTTT.

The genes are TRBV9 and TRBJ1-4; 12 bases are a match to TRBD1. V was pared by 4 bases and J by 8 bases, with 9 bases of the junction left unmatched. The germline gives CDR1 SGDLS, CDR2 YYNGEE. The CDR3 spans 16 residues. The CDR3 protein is CASSRDRGLSTEKLFF. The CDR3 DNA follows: TGTGCCAGCAGCCGGGACAGGGGGCTGTCTACCGAAAAACTGTTTTTT.

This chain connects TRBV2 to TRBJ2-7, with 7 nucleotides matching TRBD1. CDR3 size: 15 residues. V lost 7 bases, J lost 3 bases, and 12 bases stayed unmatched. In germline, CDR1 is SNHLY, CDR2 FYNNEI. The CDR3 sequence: CASNKNRGQYYEQYF. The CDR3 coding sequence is TGTGCCAGCAATAAAAACAGGGGACAGTACTACGAGCAGTACTTC.

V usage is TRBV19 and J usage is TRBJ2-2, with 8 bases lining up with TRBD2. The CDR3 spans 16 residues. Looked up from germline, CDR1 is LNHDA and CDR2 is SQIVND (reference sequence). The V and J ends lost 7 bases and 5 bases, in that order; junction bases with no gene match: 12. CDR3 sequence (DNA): TGTGCCAGTACCTTAGGGGCGGCTAGCGGGACCGGGGAGCTGTTTTTT. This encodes CASTLGAASGTGELFF.

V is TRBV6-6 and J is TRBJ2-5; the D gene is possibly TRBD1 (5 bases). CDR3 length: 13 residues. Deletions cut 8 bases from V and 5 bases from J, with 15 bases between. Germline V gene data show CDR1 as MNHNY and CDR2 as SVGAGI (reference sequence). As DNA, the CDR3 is TGTGCCAGCGGGGAACAGGCAGGGGAGACCCAGTACTTC. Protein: CASGEQAGETQYF.

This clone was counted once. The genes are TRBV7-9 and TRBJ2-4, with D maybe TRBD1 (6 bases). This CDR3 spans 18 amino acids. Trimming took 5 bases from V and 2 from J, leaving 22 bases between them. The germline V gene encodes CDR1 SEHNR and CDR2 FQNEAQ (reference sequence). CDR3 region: CASSPNFNWGLTKNIQYF. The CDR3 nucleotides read TGTGCCAGCAGCCCAAACTTTAATTGGGGGCTGACCAAAAACATTCAGTACTTC.

DNA of the CDR3: TGCGCCAGCAGCTTGGTGGGGGACGAGGGAGGGGAGACCCAGTACTTC. This encodes CASSLVGDEGGETQYF. The chain uses TRBV5-1 and TRBJ2-5, with 7 bases identical to TRBD2. The V segment lost 0 bases and the J segment 5 bases; nucleotides outside the gene matches: 10. This CDR3 contains 16 residues. Germline V gene lookup returns CDR1 SGHRS and CDR2 YFSETQ.

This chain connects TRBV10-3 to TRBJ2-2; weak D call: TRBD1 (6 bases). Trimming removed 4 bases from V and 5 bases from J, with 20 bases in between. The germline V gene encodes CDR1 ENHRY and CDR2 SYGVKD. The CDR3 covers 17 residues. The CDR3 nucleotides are TGTGCCATCAGTGCCCCCGGGACACCGAAAGGAACCGGGGAGCTGTTTTTT. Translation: CAISAPGTPKGTGELFF.

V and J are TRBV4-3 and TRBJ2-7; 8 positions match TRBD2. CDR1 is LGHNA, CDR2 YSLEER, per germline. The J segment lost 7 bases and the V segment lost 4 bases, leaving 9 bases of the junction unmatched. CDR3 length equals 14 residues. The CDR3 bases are TGCGCCAGCAGCCGGATAGCGGGACGGAGGGAGCAGTACTTC. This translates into CASSRIAGRREQYF.

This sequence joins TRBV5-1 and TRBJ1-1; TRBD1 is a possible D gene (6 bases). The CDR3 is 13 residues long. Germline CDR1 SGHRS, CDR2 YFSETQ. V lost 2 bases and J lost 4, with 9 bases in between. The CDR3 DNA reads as TGCGCCAGCAGCTTTGGGGGGGCCACTGAAGCTTTCTTT. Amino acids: CASSFGGATEAFF.